The clone carrying this T cell receptor (beta chain) was observed a handful of times. This CDR3 spans 16 amino acids. V dropped 8 bases and J dropped 2 bases, with 19 bases sitting between them. Germline V gives CDR1 MGHDK, CDR2 SYGVNS. A J-beta primer mix and a sample-barcoded 5' primer were used in a second PCR of roughly 6 to 12 cycles. TCRdb independently ran MiXCR on the 5' RACE reads; one entry per CDR3 protein. The sample lists some 1.4 million distinct CDR3 sequences, about 40% seen once, with less than 8% in the top ten. The data derive from a study of blood T cells in healthy people across ages.

Material for sequencing was blood. This chain uses TRBV25-1 with TRBJ1-5, with D possibly matching TRBD1 (5 bases). The receptor's source is a young woman in good health. Here the CDR3 reads CASPDGGFGCNQPQHF. The CDR3 bases are TGTGCCAGCCCCGACGGGGGTTTTGGCTGCAATCAGCCCCAGCATTTT.